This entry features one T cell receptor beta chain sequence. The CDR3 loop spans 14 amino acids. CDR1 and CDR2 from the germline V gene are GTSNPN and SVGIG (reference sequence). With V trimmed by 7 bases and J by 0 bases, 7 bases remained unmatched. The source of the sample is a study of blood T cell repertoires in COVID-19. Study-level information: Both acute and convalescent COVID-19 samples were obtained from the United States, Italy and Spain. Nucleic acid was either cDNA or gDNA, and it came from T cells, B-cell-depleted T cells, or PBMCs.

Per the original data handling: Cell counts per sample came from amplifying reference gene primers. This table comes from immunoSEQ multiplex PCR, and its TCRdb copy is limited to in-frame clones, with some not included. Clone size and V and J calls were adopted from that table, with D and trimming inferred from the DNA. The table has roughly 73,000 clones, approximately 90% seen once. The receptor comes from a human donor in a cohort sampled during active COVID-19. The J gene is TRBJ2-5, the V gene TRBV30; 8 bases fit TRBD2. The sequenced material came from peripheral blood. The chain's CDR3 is CAFLAAGDQETQYF. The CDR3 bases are TGTGCCTTCTTGGCAGCGGGGGACCAAGAGACCCAGTACTTC. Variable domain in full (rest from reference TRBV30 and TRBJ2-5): SQTIHQWPATLVQPVGSPLSLECTVEGTSNPNLYWYRQAAGRGLQLLFYSVGIGQISSEVPQNLSASRPQDRQFILSSKKLLLSDSGFYLCAFLAAGDQETQYFGPGTRLLVL.